The sample holds many counts of the clone carrying this T cell receptor (beta chain). Its antigen is unknown. This CDR3 is 16 amino acids long. Germline CDR1 is MGHDK and CDR2 is SYGVNS. With 4 bases clipped from V and 4 bases from J, the junction kept 7 bases outside the gene matches. This sample holds PBMCs from about 9.3 ml fresh peripheral blood. This sample was taken from a study of T cells in Graves' hyperthyroidism and ophthalmopathy. Study-wide results and caveats: Blood held most thyroid clonotypes expanded above 0.001 frequency.

RNA transcripts were the template for amplifying TCR beta CDR3 regions. An initial round of RT-PCR targeting the TCR CDR3 relied on the HTBI primer set. TCRdb redid the calling of the multiplex PCR reads with MiXCR, one entry per CDR3 protein. Counted here are about 350,000 distinct CDR3 sequences, 11% to 15% occurring once; the ten biggest clones make up 20% to 25%. The sample taken for sequencing was blood. The chain employs TRBV25-1 and TRBJ2-3, with 11 bases identical to TRBD2. The source of this sequence is a young woman with Graves' hyperthyroidism. The CDR3 region is CASSVTSGSPADTQYF. In DNA form, the CDR3 reads TGTGCCAGCAGTGTAACTAGCGGGAGTCCCGCAGATACGCAGTATTTT.